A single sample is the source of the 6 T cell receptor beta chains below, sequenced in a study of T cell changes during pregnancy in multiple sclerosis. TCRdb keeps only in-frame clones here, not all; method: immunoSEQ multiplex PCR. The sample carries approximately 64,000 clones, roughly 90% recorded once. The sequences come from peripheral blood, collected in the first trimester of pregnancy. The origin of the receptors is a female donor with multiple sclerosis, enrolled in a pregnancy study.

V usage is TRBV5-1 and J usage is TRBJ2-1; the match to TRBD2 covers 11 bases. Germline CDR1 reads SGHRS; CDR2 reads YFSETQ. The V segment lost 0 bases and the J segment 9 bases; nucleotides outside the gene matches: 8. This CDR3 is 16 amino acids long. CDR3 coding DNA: TGCGCCAGCAGCTTGGTAGCGGGAGGGCCGGTCGGTGAGCAGTTCTTC. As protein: CASSLVAGGPVGEQFF.

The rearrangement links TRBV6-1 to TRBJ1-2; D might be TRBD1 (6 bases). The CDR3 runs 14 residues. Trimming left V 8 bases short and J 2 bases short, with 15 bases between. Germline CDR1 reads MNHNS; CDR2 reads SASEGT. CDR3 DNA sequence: TGTGCCAGCGGGGCGGGGGGCGAAAACTATGGCTACACCTTC. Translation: CASGAGGENYGYTF.

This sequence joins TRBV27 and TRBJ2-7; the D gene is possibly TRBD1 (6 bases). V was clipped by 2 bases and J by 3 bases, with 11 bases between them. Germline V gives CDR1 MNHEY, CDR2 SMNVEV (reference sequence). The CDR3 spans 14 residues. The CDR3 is CASSLMEGGYEQYF. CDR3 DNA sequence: TGTGCCAGCAGTTTAATGGAAGGGGGCTACGAGCAGTACTTC.

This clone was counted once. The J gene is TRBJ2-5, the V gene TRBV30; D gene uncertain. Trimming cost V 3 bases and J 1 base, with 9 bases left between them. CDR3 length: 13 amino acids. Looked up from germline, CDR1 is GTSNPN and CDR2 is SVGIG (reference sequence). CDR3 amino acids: CAWSYRLQETQYF. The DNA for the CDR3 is TGTGCCTGGAGCTACCGACTCCAAGAGACCCAGTACTTC.

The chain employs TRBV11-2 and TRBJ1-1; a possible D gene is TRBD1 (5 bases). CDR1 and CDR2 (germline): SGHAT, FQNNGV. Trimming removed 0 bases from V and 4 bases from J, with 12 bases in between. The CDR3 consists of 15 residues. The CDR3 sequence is CASSLDPGGVTEAFF. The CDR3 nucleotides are TGTGCCAGCAGCTTAGATCCGGGAGGGGTCACTGAAGCTTTCTTT.

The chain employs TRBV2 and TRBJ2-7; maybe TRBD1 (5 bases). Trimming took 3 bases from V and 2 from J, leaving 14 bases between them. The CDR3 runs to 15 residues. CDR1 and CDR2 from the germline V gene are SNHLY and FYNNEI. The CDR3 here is CASSDGSRGPYEQYF. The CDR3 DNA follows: TGTGCCAGCAGTGACGGCAGTAGGGGCCCCTACGAGCAGTACTTC.